This T cell receptor (beta chain) was sequenced for a study of cytomegalovirus exposure and HLA in healthy donors. Notes on the study in general: High sensitivity and specificity were reportedly achieved when the classifier diagnosed cytomegalovirus status. Relative to the approximately 670-donor mean, N-insertions were reportedly fewer in an Asian-associated ancestry cluster in a later analysis. TCR beta V segments were, for the most part, productive about 87% or about 30% of the time in an earlier analysis. The authors later linked a missense DCLRE1C variant to TCR beta V- and J-gene trimming.

The study ran its PCR with 60 Vbeta and 13 Jbeta primers. Libraries were prepared by immunoSEQ multiplex PCR; TCRdb keeps only in-frame clonotypes and omits some of them. The sample has about 150,000 clones; 60% to 80% are singletons. CDR3 size: 15 residues. The germline gives CDR1 GTSNPN, CDR2 SVGIG (reference sequence). Trimming took 6 bases from V and 3 from J; bases not matched to a gene: 9. Of note for this clone: Its specificity is unknown.

The chain joins TRBV30 to TRBJ2-1; 9 bases are shared with TRBD2. The TCR comes from a woman aged 25 to 39 in good health and CMV-seronegative. Sequencing used PBMCs. CDR3 sequence: CACLRGGGVYNEQFF. Written as DNA, the CDR3 is TGTGCCTGCCTCAGAGGCGGGGGGGTCTACAATGAGCAGTTCTTC.